These 15 T cell receptor beta chains were sequenced from one sample in a study of blood T cell repertoires in COVID-19. Here immunoSEQ multiplex PCR was the method, and the copy in TCRdb shows in-frame clones only, minus some. The table records 65,000 to 90,000 clones, roughly 88% of them present only once. Input material: peripheral blood. All receptors derive from a man aged 50-59 years with active COVID-19.

The chain combines TRBV7-9 with TRBJ1-1, with D tentatively TRBD1 (6 bases). This CDR3 is built from 15 residues. V was pared by 4 bases and J by 6 bases, with 18 bases between. CDR1 and CDR2 (germline): SEHNR, FQNEAQ (reference sequence). The CDR3 DNA is TGTGCCAGCAGCTCCGGCAGGGGATCAGGAGCTGAAGCTTTCTTT. As protein: CASSSGRGSGAEAFF.

CDR3 loop: CASSIISQTTNEKLFF. The CDR3 nucleotides are TGTGCCAGTAGTATAATCTCCCAGACAACTAATGAAAAACTGTTTTTT. The rearrangement uses TRBV19 and TRBJ1-4, with D uncertain. CDR3 length equals 16 residues. Germline CDR1 LNHDA, CDR2 SQIVND (reference sequence). The germline V and J ends were trimmed by 2 bases and 0 bases, with 10 bases remaining between them.

The chain couples TRBV7-2 to TRBJ1-3; D is undetermined. This CDR3 contains 12 residues. Germline values: CDR1 SGHTA, CDR2 FQGNSA. Trimming left V 2 bases short and J 9 bases short, with 8 bases between. The CDR3 nucleotides read TGTGCCAGCAGCTTAACGCGGGGCACCATATATTTT. As protein: CASSLTRGTIYF.

The chain joins TRBV2 to TRBJ1-2; TRBD1 matches at 9 bases. After removal of 5 bases from V and 4 bases from J, the junction contained 5 bases not matched to a gene. This CDR3 is built from 14 residues. Germline V gives CDR1 SNHLY, CDR2 FYNNEI. CDR3 loop: CASSTGGPSYGYTF. The CDR3 nucleotides are TGTGCCAGCAGTACAGGGGGCCCAAGCTATGGCTACACCTTC.

The V and J genes are TRBV27 and TRBJ2-3; 9 bases are shared with TRBD1. V was pared by 5 bases and J by 3 bases, with 3 bases of the junction left unmatched. CDR3 length equals 14 residues. The germline gives CDR1 MNHEY, CDR2 SMNVEV (reference sequence). CDR3 sequence (DNA): TGTGCCAGCAGTGACAGGGGGAGGACAGATACGCAGTATTTT. Translated, it gives CASSDRGRTDTQYF.

CDR3 amino acids: CASSKGGSSYEQYF. The CDR3 nucleotides read TGTGCCAGCAGCAAGGGGGGGAGCTCCTACGAGCAGTACTTC. The genes are TRBV7-2 and TRBJ2-7; D is perhaps TRBD2 (7 bases). CDR1 and CDR2 (germline): SGHTA, FQGNSA. The V gene lost 5 bases and the J gene lost 0 bases, with 11 bases spanning the gap. The CDR3 totals 14 residues.

This chain connects TRBV19 to TRBJ1-1; 7 bases align to TRBD1. The CDR3 has 14 residues. With 5 bases clipped from V and 4 bases from J, the junction kept 7 bases outside the gene matches. Looked up from germline, CDR1 is LNHDA and CDR2 is SQIVND (reference sequence). CDR3 sequence (DNA): TGTGCCAGTAGTGAGGACAGGCCGAGCACTGAAGCTTTCTTT. Protein sequence: CASSEDRPSTEAFF.

This clone was seen once. V and J are TRBV10-1 and TRBJ1-1; 7 bases line up with TRBD1. J gave up 2 bases and V 10 bases, and 28 bases lay outside the gene matches. Germline assignment: CDR1 WNHNN and CDR2 SYGVQD (reference sequence). The CDR3 is 20 amino acids. For the CDR3, the DNA is TGCGCCATCGACAGGGTTTTTGGTTTCGGATTCACCGACCCCAACACTGAAGCTTTCTTT. Amino acid sequence: CAIDRVFGFGFTDPNTEAFF.

The DNA of the CDR3 is TGTGCCACCAGGGACAGGGAGGACACCGGGGAGCTGTTTTTT. Protein: CATRDREDTGELFF. The chain carries TRBV25-1 and TRBJ2-2; the match to TRBD1 covers 9 bases. V was pared by 10 bases and J by 3 bases, with 6 bases of the junction left unmatched. CDR1 and CDR2 from the germline V gene are MGHDK and SYGVNS. This CDR3 contains 14 residues.

The J gene is TRBJ2-5, the V gene TRBV5-4, with D hard to call. Germline assignment: CDR1 SGHNT and CDR2 YYREEE (reference sequence). The CDR3 totals 13 residues. V lost 0 bases and J lost 7, with 10 bases in between. The CDR3 region is CASSLGKTGTQYF. CDR3 coding DNA: TGTGCCAGCAGCTTGGGGAAAACGGGGACCCAGTACTTC.

J is TRBJ1-1 and V is TRBV19; 10 positions agree with TRBD1. Trimming took 5 bases from V and 5 from J; bases not matched to a gene: 8. The CDR3 loop spans 15 amino acids. Germline values: CDR1 LNHDA, CDR2 SQIVND (reference sequence). This CDR3 is CASSDRRTGGTEAFF. CDR3 coding DNA: TGTGCCAGTAGTGATCGCAGGACAGGGGGGACTGAAGCTTTCTTT.

This clone appeared once. This chain joins TRBV5-1 and TRBJ1-6; 7 positions match TRBD1. The CDR3 runs to 15 residues. CDR1 and CDR2 from the germline V gene are SGHRS and YFSETQ. V was clipped by 0 bases and J by 8 bases; unmatched bases: 5. In DNA form, the CDR3 reads TGCGCCAGCAGCTTGGAGGGGGCGGTTTATTCACCCCTCCACTTT. Protein sequence: CASSLEGAVYSPLHF.

The chain joins TRBV29-1 to TRBJ2-3, with D unresolved. The CDR3 is 14 residues long. Germline loops: CDR1 SQVTM, CDR2 ANQGSEA. V was trimmed by 0 bases and J by 2 bases, leaving 9 bases between them. The CDR3 reads CSVEDLHYTDTQYF. CDR3 nucleotide sequence: TGCAGCGTTGAAGATCTTCACTACACAGATACGCAGTATTTT.

This chain links TRBV18 with TRBJ1-1; 7 nucleotides line up with TRBD1. The CDR3 loop spans 16 amino acids. Germline assignment: CDR1 KGHSH and CDR2 LQKENI. V lost 4 bases to trimming and J lost 5 bases; unmatched junction nucleotides: 13. In DNA form, the CDR3 reads TGTGCCAGCTCACTTAGTGACAGGGTTTGGGGAACTGAAGCTTTCTTT. This sequence encodes CASSLSDRVWGTEAFF.

This clone occurred once. Here the CDR3 DNA reads TGCGCCAGCAGCCAAGATAAGTCAGGGGGCTACAATGAGCAGTTCTTC. It specifies CASSQDKSGGYNEQFF. The rearrangement joins TRBV4-1 to TRBJ2-1, with 7 bases fitting TRBD1. The germline V gene has CDR1 MGHRA and CDR2 YSYEKL. The V segment lost 0 bases and the J segment 3 bases; nucleotides outside the gene matches: 5. This CDR3 spans 16 amino acids.